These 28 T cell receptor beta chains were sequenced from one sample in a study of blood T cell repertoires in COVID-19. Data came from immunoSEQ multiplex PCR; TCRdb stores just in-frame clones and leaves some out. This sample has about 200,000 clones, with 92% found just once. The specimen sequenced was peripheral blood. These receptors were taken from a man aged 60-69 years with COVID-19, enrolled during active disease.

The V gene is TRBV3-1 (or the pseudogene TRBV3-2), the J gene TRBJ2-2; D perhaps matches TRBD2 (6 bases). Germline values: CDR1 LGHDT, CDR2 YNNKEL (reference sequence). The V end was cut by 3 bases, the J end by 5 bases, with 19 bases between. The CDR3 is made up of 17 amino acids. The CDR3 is CASSHLTGRGGTGELFF. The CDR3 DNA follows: TGTGCCAGCAGCCACCTGACGGGCAGAGGAGGGACCGGGGAGCTGTTTTTT.

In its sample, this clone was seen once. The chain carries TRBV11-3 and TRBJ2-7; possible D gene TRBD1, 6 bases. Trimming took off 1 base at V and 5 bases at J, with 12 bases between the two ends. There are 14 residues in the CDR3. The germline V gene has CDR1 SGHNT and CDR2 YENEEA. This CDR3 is CASSLGPQGNEQYF. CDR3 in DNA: TGTGCCAGCAGCTTAGGTCCCCAGGGGAACGAGCAGTACTTC.

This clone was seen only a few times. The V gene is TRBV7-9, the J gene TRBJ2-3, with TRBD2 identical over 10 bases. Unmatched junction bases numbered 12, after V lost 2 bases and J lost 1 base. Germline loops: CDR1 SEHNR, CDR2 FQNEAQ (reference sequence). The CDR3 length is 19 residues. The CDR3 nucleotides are TGTGCCAGCAGCTTATTAACTAGCGGGGACCTAGTTGGCACAGATACGCAGTATTTT. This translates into CASSLLTSGDLVGTDTQYF. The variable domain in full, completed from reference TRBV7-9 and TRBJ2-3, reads DTGVSQNPRHKITKRGQNVTFRCDPISEHNRLYWYRQTLGQGPEFLTYFQNEAQLEKSRLLSDRFSAERPKGSFSTLEIQRTEQGDSAMYLCASSLLTSGDLVGTDTQYFGPGTRLTVL.

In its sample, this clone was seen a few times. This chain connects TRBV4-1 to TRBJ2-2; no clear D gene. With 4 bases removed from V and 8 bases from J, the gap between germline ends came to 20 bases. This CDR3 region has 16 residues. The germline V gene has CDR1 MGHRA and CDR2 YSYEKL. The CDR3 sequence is CASSPSKGRSTGELFF. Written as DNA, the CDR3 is TGCGCCAGCAGCCCGTCTAAAGGCAGGTCAACAGGGGAGCTGTTTTTT.

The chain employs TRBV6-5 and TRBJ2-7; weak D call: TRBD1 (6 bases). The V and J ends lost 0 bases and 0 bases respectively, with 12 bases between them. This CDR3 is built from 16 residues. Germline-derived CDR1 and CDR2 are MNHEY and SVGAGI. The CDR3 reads CASSYSRGTSSYEQYF. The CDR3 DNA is TGTGCCAGCAGTTACTCGAGAGGGACAAGCTCCTACGAGCAGTACTTC.

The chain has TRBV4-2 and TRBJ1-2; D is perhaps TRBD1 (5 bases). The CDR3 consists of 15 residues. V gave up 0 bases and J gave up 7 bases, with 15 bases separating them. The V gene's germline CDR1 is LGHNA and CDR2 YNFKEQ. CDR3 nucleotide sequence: TGTGCCAGCAGCCAAGATTTTTTAAGGGGAGGTGGCTACACCTTC. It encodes CASSQDFLRGGGYTF.

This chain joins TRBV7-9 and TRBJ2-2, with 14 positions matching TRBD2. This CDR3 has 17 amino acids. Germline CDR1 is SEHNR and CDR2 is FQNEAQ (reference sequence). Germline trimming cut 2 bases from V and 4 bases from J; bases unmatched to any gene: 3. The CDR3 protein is CASSLYGLAGGTGELFF. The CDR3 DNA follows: TGTGCCAGCAGCTTATACGGACTAGCGGGAGGCACCGGGGAGCTGTTTTTT. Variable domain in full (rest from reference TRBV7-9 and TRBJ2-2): DTGVSQNPRHKITKRGQNVTFRCDPISEHNRLYWYRQTLGQGPEFLTYFQNEAQLEKSRLLSDRFSAERPKGSFSTLEIQRTEQGDSAMYLCASSLYGLAGGTGELFFGEGSRLTVL.

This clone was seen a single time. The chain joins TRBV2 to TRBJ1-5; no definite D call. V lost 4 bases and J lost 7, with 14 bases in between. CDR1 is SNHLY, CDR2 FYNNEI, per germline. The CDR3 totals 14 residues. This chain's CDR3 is CASSAGLPGQPQHF. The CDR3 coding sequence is TGTGCCAGCAGTGCCGGCCTACCGGGGCAGCCCCAGCATTTT.

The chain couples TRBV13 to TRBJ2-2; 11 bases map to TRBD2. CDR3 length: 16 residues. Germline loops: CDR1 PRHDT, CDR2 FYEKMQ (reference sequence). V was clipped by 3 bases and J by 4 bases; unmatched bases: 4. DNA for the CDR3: TGTGCCAGCAGCTTTACTAGCGGGAGTGGCACCGGGGAGCTGTTTTTT. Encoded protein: CASSFTSGSGTGELFF.

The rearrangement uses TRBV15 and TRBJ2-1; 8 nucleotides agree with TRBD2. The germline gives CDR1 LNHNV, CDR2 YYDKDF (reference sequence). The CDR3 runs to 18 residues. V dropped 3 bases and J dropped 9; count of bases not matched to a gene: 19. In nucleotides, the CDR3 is TGTGCCACCAGCAGTCCCAGTGGAAGCGGGAGTTCACGGAGTGAGCAGTTCTTC. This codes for CATSSPSGSGSSRSEQFF.

The CDR3 nucleotides read TGTGCCATCAGCAGGACAGAAAACACTGAAGCTTTCTTT. Translating it yields CAISRTENTEAFF. This chain uses TRBV10-3 with TRBJ1-1; D possibly corresponds to TRBD1 (6 bases). The V end lost 6 bases, the J end lost 2 bases, and 10 bases lay between the germline ends. The V gene's germline CDR1 is ENHRY and CDR2 SYGVKD. The CDR3 length is 13 residues.

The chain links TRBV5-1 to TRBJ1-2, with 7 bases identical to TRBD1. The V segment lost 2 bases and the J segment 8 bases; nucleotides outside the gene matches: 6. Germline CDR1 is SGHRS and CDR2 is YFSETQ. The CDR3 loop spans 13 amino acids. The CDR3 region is CASSFGQAGGYTF. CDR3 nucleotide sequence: TGCGCCAGCAGCTTTGGACAGGCGGGAGGCTACACCTTC. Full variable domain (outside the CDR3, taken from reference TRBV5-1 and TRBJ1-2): KAGVTQTPRYLIKTRGQQVTLSCSPISGHRSVSWYQQTPGQGLQFLFEYFSETQRNKGNFPGRFSGRQFSNSRSEMNVSTLELGDSALYLCASSFGQAGGYTFGSGTRLTVV.

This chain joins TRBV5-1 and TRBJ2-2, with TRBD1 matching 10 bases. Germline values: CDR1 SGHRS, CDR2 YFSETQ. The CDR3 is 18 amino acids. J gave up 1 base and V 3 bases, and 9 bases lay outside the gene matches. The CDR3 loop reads CASSSLTGGSKNTGELFF. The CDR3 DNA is TGCGCCAGCAGCTCCTTGACAGGGGGCTCAAAGAACACCGGGGAGCTGTTTTTT. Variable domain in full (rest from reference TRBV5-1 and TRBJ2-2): KAGVTQTPRYLIKTRGQQVTLSCSPISGHRSVSWYQQTPGQGLQFLFEYFSETQRNKGNFPGRFSGRQFSNSRSEMNVSTLELGDSALYLCASSSLTGGSKNTGELFFGEGSRLTVL.

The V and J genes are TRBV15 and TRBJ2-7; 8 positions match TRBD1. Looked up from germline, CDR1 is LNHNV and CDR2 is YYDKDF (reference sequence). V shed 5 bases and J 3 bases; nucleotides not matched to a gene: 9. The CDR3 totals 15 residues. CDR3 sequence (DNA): TGTGCCACCAGCCCCCAAAGGACAGGGAACTACGAGCAGTACTTC. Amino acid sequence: CATSPQRTGNYEQYF.

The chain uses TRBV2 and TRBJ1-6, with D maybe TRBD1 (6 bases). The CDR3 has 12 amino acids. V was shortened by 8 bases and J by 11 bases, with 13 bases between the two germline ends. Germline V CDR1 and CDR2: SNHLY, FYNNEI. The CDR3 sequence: CASSGHFPPLHF. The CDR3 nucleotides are TGTGCCAGCTCGGGACACTTTCCACCCCTCCACTTT.

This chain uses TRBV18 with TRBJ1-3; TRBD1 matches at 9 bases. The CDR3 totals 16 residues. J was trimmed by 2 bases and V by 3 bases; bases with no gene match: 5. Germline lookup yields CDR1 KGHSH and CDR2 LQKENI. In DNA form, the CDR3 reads TGTGCCAGCTCACCTAATGACAGGGGGACTGGAAACACCATATATTTT. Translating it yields CASSPNDRGTGNTIYF.

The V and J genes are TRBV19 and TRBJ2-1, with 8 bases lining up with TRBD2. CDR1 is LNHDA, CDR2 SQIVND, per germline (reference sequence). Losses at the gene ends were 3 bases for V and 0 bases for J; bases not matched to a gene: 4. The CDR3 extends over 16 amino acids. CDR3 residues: CASSIPSGSSYNEQFF. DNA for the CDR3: TGTGCCAGTAGTATCCCAAGCGGGAGCTCCTACAATGAGCAGTTCTTC. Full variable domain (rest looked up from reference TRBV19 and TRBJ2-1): DGGITQSPKYLFRKEGQNVTLSCEQNLNHDAMYWYRQDPGQGLRLIYYSQIVNDFQKGDIAEGYSVSREKKESFPLTVTSAQKNPTAFYLCASSIPSGSSYNEQFFGPGTRLTVL.

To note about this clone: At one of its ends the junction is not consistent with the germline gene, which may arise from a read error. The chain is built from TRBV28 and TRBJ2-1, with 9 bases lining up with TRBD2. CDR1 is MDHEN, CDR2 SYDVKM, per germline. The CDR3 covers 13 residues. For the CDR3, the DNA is TGTGCCAGCAAAGTATCGGCGGGGGGGGCCCTGATCTTC. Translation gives CASKVSAGGALIF. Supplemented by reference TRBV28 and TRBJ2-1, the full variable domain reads DVKVTQSSRYLVKRTGEKVFLECVQDMDHENMFWYRQDPGLGLRLIYFSYDVKMKEKGDIPEGYSVSREKKERFSLILESASTNQTSMYLCASKVSAGGALIFGPGTRLTVL.

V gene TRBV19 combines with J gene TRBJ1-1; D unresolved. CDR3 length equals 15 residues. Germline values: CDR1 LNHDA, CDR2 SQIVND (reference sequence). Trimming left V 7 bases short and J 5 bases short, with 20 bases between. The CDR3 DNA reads TGTGCCAGTAATAGGTTGGAGGGTAGGAGTACTGAAGCTTTCTTT. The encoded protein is CASNRLEGRSTEAFF.

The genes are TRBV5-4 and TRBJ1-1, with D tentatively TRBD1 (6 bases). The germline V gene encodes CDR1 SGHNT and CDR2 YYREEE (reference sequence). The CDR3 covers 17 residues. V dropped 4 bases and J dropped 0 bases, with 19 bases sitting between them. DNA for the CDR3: TGTGCCAGCAGCCCGGGGGGCGGGGGCTCTGTGAACACTGAAGCTTTCTTT. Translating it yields CASSPGGGGSVNTEAFF.

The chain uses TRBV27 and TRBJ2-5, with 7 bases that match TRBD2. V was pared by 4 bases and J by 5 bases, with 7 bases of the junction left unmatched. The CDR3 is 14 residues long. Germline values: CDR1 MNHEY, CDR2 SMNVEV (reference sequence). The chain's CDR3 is CASSWWGGSETQYF. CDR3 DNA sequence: TGTGCCAGCAGTTGGTGGGGGGGAAGCGAGACCCAGTACTTC.

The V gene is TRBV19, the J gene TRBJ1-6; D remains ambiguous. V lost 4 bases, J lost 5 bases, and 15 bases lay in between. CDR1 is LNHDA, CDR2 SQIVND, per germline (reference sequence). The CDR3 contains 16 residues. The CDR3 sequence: CASSNWRSLNNSPLHF. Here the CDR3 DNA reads TGTGCCAGTAGTAACTGGAGATCCCTCAATAATTCACCCCTCCACTTT.

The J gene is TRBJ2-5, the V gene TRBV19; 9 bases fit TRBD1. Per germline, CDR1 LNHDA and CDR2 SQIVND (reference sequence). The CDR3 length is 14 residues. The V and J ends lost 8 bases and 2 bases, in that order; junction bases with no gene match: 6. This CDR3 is CASGGTGPQETQYF. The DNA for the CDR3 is TGTGCCAGTGGGGGGACAGGGCCACAAGAGACCCAGTACTTC.

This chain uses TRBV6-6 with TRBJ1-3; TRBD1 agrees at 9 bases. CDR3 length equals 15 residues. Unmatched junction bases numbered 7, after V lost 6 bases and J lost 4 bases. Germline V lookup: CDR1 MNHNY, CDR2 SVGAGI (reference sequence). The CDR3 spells CASSSRGQGGNTIYF. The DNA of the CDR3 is TGTGCCAGCAGCTCAAGAGGACAGGGGGGAAACACCATATATTTT.

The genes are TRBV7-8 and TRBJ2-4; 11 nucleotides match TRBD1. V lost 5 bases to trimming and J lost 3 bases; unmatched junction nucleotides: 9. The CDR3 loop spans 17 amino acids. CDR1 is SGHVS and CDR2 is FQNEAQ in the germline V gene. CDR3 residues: CASSGRDRGGGKNIQYF. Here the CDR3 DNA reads TGTGCCAGCAGCGGCCGGGACAGGGGGGGAGGCAAAAACATTCAGTACTTC.

As DNA, the CDR3 is TGTGCCAGCAGCCCGAGCGGCAGCACAGATACGCAGTATTTT. This gives the protein CASSPSGSTDTQYF. This sequence joins TRBV5-6 and TRBJ2-3, with a tentative D call TRBD2 (5 bases). Germline loops: CDR1 SGHDT, CDR2 YYEEEE. Trimming removed 4 bases at V and 0 bases at J, with 9 bases between. The CDR3 consists of 14 residues.

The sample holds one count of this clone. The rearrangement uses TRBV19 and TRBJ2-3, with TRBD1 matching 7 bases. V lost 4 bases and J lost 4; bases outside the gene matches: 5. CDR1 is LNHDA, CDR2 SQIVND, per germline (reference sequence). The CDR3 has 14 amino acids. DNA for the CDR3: TGTGCCAGTAGTAAAGGGACAGTCGCAGATACGCAGTATTTT. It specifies CASSKGTVADTQYF.

The CDR3 protein is CASSLNGRDEQFF. CDR3 nucleotide sequence: TGTGCCAGCAGCTTAAACGGGAGAGATGAGCAGTTCTTC. V and J are TRBV7-9 and TRBJ2-1; tentatively, D is TRBD2 (6 bases). The germline V gene encodes CDR1 SEHNR and CDR2 FQNEAQ (reference sequence). The ends were cut back, 2 bases at V and 8 bases at J, with 10 bases in the middle. The CDR3 covers 13 residues.